This TCR beta chain was sequenced for a study of OX40 agonist ivuxolimab in advanced cancers. Some clones are missing from TCRdb's copy, which holds only in-frame ones; the method was immunoSEQ multiplex PCR. The table has tens of thousands of clones, approximately 84% seen once. Germline loops: CDR1 SGHAT, CDR2 FQDESV (reference sequence). Trimming removed 3 bases from V and 0 bases from J, with 8 bases in between. The CDR3 totals 14 residues. The source was CD4+ or CD8+ T cells sorted from blood, collected in a trial of the OX40 agonist ivuxolimab. The V call is TRBV11-1, the J call TRBJ1-1; D gene unclear. The receptor comes from an adult with an advanced solid tumor such as melanoma, head and neck, liver or kidney cancer. The CDR3 region has the DNA TGTGCCAGCAGCTTGGCGGCGATGAACACTGAAGCTTTCTTT. Encoded protein: CASSLAAMNTEAFF.